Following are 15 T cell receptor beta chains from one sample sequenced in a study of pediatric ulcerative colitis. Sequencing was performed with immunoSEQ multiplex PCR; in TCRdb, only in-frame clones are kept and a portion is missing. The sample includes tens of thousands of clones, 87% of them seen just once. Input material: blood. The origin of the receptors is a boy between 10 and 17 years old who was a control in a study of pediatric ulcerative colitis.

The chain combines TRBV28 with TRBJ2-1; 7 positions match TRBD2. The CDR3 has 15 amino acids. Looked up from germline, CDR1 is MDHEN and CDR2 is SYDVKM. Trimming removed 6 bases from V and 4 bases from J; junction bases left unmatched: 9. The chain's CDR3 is CASSPGTIEYNEQFF. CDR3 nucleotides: TGTGCCAGCAGCCCCGGGACTATAGAATACAATGAGCAGTTCTTC.

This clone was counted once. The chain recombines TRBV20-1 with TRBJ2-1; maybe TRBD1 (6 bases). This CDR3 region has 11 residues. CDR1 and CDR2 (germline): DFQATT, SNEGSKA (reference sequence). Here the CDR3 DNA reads TGCAGCGGAGTCCAGGGACAAGAGCAGTTCTTC. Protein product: CSGVQGQEQFF.

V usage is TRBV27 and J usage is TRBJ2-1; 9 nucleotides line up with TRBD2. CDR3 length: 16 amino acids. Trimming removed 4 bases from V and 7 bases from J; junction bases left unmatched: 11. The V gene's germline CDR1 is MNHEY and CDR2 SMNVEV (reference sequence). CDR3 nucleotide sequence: TGTGCCAGCAGTTCACACCTGGCGGGAGGGAAGAATGAGCAGTTCTTC. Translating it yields CASSSHLAGGKNEQFF.

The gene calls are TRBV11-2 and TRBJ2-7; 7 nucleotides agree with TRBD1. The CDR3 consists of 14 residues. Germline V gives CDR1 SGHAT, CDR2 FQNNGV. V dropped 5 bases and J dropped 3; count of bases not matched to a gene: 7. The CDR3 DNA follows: TGTGCCAGCAGCCCTCTGACAGGGCTCTACGAGCAGTACTTC. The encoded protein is CASSPLTGLYEQYF.

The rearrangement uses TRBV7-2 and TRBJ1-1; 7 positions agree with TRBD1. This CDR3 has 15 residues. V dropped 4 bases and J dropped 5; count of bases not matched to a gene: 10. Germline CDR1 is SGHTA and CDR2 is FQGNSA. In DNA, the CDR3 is TGTGCCAGCAGCTCTCAACTACAGGGGAGAACTGAAGCTTTCTTT. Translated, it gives CASSSQLQGRTEAFF. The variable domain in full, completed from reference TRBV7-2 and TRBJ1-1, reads GAGVSQSPSNKVTEKGKDVELRCDPISGHTALYWYRQSLGQGLEFLIYFQGNSAPDKSGLPSDRFSAERTGGSVSTLTIQRTQQEDSAVYLCASSSQLQGRTEAFFGQGTRLTVV.

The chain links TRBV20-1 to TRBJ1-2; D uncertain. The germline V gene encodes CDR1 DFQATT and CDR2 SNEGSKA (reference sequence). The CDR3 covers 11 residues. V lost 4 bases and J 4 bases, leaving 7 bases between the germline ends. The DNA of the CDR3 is TGCAGTGCTACGGAAGCCTATGGCTACACCTTC. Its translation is CSATEAYGYTF.

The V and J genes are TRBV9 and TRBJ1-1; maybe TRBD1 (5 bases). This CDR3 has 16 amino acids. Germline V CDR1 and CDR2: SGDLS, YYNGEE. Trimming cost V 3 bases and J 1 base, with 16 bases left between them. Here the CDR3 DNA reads TGTGCCAGCAGCGGCTGGCGGGGCGGACGGAACACTGAAGCTTTCTTT. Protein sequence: CASSGWRGGRNTEAFF.

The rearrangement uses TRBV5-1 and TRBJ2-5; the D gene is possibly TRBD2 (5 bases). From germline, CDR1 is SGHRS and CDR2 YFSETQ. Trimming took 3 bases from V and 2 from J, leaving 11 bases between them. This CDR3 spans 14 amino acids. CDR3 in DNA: TGCGCCAGCAGCTGGAGGACGGAACAAGAGACCCAGTACTTC. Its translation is CASSWRTEQETQYF.

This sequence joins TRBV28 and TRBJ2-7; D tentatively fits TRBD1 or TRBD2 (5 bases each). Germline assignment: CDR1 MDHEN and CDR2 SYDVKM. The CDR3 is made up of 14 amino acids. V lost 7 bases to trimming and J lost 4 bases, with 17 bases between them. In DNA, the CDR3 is TGTGCCAGCAACACACCGGGACCTGTGTACGAGCAGTACTTC. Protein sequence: CASNTPGPVYEQYF.

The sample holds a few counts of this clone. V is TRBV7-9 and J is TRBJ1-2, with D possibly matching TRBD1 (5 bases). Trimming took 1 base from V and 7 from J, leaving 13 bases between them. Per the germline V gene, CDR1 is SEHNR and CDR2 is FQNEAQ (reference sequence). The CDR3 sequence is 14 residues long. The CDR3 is CASSLGVRVGGYTF. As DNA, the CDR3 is TGTGCCAGCAGCTTAGGCGTCAGGGTGGGTGGCTACACCTTC.

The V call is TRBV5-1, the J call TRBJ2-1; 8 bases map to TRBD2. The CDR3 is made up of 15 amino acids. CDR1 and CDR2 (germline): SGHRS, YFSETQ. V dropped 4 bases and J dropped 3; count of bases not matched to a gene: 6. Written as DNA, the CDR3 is TGCGCCAGCAGCCCAATGAGCGGGAGCTACAATGAGCAGTTCTTC. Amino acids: CASSPMSGSYNEQFF.

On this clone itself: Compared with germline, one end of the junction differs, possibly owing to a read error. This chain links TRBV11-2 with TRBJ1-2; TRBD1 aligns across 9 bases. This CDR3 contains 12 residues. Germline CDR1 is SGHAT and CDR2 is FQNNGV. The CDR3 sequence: CASRVRDRVLSF. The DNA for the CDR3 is TGTGCCAGCAGGGTTAGGGACAGGGTTTTAAGCTTC.

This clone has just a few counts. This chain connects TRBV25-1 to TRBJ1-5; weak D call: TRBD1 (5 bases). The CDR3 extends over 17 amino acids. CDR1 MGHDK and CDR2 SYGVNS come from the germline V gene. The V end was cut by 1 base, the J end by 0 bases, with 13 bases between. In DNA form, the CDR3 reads TGTGCCAGCAGTGAATCGGGCGGGGACTATAGCAATCAGCCCCAGCATTTT. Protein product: CASSESGGDYSNQPQHF.

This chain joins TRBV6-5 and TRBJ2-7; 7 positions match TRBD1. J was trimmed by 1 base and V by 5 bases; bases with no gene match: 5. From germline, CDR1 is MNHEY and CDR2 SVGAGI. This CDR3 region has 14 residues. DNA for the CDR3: TGTGCCAGCAGTCCCCCGACAGGGTCCTACGAGCAGTACTTC. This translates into CASSPPTGSYEQYF.

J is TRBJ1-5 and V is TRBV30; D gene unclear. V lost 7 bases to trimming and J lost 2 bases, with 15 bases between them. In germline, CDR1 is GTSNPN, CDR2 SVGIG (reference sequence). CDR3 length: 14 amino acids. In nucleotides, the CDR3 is TGTGCCTCATCCCCGGGCCTAGGCAATCAGCCCCAGCATTTT. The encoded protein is CASSPGLGNQPQHF.